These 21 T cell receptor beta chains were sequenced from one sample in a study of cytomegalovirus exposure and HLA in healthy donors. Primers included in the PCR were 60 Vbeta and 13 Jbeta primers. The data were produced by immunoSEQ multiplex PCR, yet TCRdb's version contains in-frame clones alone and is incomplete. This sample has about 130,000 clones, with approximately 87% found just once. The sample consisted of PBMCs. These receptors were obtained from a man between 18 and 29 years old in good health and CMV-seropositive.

The CDR3 DNA follows: TGCGCCAGCAGCCAAGATACCCCTGCGACAGGGGGCTATTACGAGCAGTACTTC. This codes for CASSQDTPATGGYYEQYF. The chain links TRBV4-1 to TRBJ2-7, with 10 bases fitting TRBD1. The CDR3 has 18 residues. V trimming: 0 bases; J trimming: 4 bases; junction bases outside the gene matches: 12. Germline CDR1 is MGHRA and CDR2 is YSYEKL.

In DNA form, the CDR3 reads TGTGCCAGCAGCCAAGGACGGGCGGGGGGCACCTACGAGCAGTACTTC. This codes for CASSQGRAGGTYEQYF. This chain uses TRBV14 with TRBJ2-7; 8 positions match TRBD2. The V segment lost 1 base and the J segment 2 bases; nucleotides outside the gene matches: 7. Germline CDR1 SGHDN, CDR2 FVKESK. The CDR3 runs to 16 residues.

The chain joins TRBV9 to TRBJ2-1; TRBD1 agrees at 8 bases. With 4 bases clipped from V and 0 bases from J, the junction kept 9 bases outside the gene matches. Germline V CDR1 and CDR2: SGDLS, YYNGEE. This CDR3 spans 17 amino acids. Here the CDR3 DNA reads TGTGCCAGCAGCCATTTAGATACAGGGGGCTCCTACAATGAGCAGTTCTTC. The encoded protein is CASSHLDTGGSYNEQFF.

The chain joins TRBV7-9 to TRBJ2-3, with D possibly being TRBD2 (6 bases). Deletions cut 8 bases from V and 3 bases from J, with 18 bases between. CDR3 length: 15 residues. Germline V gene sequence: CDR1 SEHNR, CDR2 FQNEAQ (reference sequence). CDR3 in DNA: TGTGCCAGCGTCTTAGCCCGGGGGACTACAGATACGCAGTATTTT. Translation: CASVLARGTTDTQYF.

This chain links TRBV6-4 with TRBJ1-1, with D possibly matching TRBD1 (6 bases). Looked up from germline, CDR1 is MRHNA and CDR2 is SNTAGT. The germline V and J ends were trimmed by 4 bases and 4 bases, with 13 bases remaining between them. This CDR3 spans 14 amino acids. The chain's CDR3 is CASSAQGGGTEAFF. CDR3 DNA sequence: TGTGCCAGCAGTGCCCAGGGAGGGGGCACTGAAGCTTTCTTT.

The CDR3 region has the DNA TGTGCCAGCACCAAGGGACAGGGGGCATATAATGAAAAACTGTTTTTT. It translates to CASTKGQGAYNEKLFF. V usage is TRBV2 and J usage is TRBJ1-4, with 12 bases identical to TRBD1. The V gene end was trimmed by 7 bases and the J gene end by 4 bases; junction bases not matched to a gene: 7. The CDR3 extends over 16 amino acids. Germline V gene data show CDR1 as SNHLY and CDR2 as FYNNEI.

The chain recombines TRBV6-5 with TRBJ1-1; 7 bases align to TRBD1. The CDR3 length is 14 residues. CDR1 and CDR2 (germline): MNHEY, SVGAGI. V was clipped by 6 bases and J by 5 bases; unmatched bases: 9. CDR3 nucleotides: TGTGCCAGCAGCCCCACAGGGGCGTGGACTGAAGCTTTCTTT. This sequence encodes CASSPTGAWTEAFF.

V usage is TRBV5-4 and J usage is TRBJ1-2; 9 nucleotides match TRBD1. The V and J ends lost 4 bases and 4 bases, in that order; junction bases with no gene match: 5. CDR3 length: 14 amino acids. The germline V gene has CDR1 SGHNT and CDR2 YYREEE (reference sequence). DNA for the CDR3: TGTGCCAGCAGCATCTCGGACAGGGGCTATGGCTACACCTTC. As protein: CASSISDRGYGYTF. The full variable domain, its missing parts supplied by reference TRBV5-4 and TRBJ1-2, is ETGVTQSPTHLIKTRGQQVTLRCSSQSGHNTVSWYQQALGQGPQFIFQYYREEENGRGNFPPRFSGLQFPNYSSELNVNALELDDSALYLCASSISDRGYGYTFGSGTRLTVV.

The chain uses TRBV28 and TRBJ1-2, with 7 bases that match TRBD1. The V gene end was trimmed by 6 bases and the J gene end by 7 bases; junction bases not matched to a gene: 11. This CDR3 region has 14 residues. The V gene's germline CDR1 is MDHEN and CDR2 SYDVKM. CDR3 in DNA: TGTGCCAGCAGCTTGGGTGGACAGGTCAGTGGCTACACCTTC. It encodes CASSLGGQVSGYTF.

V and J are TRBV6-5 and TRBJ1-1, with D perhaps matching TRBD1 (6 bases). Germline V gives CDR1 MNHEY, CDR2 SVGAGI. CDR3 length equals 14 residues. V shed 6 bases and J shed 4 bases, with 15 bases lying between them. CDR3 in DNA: TGTGCCAGCAGCCCGGGGGGGGCCGGCACTGAAGCTTTCTTT. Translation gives CASSPGGAGTEAFF.

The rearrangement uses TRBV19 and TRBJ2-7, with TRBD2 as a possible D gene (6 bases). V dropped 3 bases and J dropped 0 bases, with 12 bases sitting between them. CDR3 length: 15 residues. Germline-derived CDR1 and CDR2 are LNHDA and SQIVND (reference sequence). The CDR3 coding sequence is TGTGCCAGTAGTATCAAGCGGGCTAGCTCCTACGAGCAGTACTTC. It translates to CASSIKRASSYEQYF.

CDR3 DNA sequence: TGTGCCAGCAGCGTAGGGAATAGCGGGGGGGAGCAGTTCTTC. It encodes CASSVGNSGGEQFF. The rearrangement links TRBV9 to TRBJ2-1; 10 bases line up with TRBD2. CDR1 and CDR2 (germline): SGDLS, YYNGEE. V shed 0 bases and J 10 bases; nucleotides not matched to a gene: 4. CDR3 length: 14 amino acids.

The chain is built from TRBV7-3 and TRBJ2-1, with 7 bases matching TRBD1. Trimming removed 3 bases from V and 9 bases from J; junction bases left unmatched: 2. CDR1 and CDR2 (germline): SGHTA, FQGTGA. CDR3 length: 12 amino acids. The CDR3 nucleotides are TGTGCCAGCAGCTTGACAGGGACTGAGCAGTTCTTC. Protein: CASSLTGTEQFF.

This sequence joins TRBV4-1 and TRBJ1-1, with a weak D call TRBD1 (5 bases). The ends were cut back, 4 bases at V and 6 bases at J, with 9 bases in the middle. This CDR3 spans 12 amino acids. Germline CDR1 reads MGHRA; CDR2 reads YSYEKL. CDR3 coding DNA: TGCGCCAGCAGCCGGGGCGCGGCTGAAGCTTTCTTT. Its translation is CASSRGAAEAFF.

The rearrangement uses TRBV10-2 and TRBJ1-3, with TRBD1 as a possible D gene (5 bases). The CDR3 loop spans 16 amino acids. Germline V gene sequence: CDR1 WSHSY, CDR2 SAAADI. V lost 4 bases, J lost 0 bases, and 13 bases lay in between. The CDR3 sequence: CASSGTFHPSGNTIYF. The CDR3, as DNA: TGCGCCAGCAGTGGGACATTTCACCCCTCTGGAAACACCATATATTTT.

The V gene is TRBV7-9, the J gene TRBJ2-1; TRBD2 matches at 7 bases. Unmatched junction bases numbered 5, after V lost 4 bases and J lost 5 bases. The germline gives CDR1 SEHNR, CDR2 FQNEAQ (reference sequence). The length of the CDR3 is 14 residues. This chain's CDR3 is CASSYPLADNEQFF. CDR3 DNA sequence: TGTGCCAGCAGCTATCCCCTAGCGGACAATGAGCAGTTCTTC.

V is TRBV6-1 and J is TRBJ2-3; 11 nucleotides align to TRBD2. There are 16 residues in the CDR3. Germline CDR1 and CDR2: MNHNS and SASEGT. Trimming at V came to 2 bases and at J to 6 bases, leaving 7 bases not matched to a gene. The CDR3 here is CASSEFVSGGADTQYF. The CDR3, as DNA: TGTGCCAGCAGTGAATTTGTTAGCGGGGGGGCGGATACGCAGTATTTT.

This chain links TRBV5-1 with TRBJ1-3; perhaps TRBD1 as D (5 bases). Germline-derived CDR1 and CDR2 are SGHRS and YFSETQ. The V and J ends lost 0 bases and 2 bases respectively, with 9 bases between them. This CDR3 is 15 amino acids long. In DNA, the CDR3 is TGCGCCAGCAGCTTGGCCGCGGGGCCTGGAAACACCATATATTTT. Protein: CASSLAAGPGNTIYF.

CDR3 nucleotides: TGTGCCAGCAGCTTAGCAGGGGGCCAGCCCCAGCATTTT. Translation: CASSLAGGQPQHF. The chain has TRBV5-6 and TRBJ1-5, with 8 bases aligning to TRBD1. V gave up 2 bases and J gave up 7 bases; unmatched junction bases: 2. The CDR3 consists of 13 residues. Germline lookup yields CDR1 SGHDT and CDR2 YYEEEE.

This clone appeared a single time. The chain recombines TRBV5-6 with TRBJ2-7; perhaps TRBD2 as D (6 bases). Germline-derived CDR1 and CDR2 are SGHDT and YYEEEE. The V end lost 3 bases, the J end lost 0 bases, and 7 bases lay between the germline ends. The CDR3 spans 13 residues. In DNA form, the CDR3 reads TGTGCCAGCAGCTCCGGGGGCTCCTACGAGCAGTACTTC. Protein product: CASSSGGSYEQYF.

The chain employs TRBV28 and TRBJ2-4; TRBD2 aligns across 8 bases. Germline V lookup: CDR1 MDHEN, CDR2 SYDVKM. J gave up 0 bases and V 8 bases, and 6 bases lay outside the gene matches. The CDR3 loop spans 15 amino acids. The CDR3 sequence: CASGPGGLAKNIQYF. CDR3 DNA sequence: TGTGCCAGCGGGCCGGGGGGGTTAGCCAAAAACATTCAGTACTTC.